The 9 T cell receptor beta chains below all came from one sample that was sequenced in a study of CD8 T cells in ankylosing spondylitis. Study-level findings and limits: Blood from ankylosing spondylitis patients appeared to carry a characteristic roughly 8-variant TCR beta motif.

Antigens for these TCRs are unknown. TCRdb re-analysed the 5' RACE reads in MiXCR, keeping a single row per CDR3 protein. The data contain fewer than 550,000 distinct CDR3 sequences, about 5% of them seen just once; the ten biggest clones take up 3.5%. The specimen sequenced was blood, either unsorted or a sorted T cell fraction (not recorded which). The receptor set was obtained from a male donor with ankylosing spondylitis.

The chain recombines TRBV7-2 with TRBJ2-3; maybe TRBD2 (5 bases). Trimming shortened V by 2 bases and J by 2 bases, and 17 bases separated the two germline ends. The CDR3 contains 17 residues. CDR1 is SGHTA, CDR2 FQGNSA, per germline. The CDR3 DNA is TGTGCCAGCAGCTTACCCCCTGACTACACATTCACAGATACGCAGTATTTT. It is translated as CASSLPPDYTFTDTQYF.

This clonotype was detected many times. The chain joins TRBV10-3 to TRBJ2-5; 7 bases line up with TRBD2. CDR1 and CDR2 from the germline V gene are ENHRY and SYGVKD. V lost 6 bases and J lost 1; bases outside the gene matches: 2. The CDR3 extends over 13 amino acids. For the CDR3, the DNA is TGTGCCATCAGCTGGACTAGCCAAGAGACCCAGTACTTC. It is translated as CAISWTSQETQYF.

This clonotype was recorded at least ten times. The chain combines TRBV5-5 with TRBJ2-4; D may be TRBD1 or TRBD2 (6 bases each). Trimming took 4 bases from V and 6 from J, leaving 20 bases between them. The CDR3 extends over 16 amino acids. Germline-derived CDR1 and CDR2 are SGHKS and YYEKEE (reference sequence). CDR3 sequence (DNA): TGTGCCAGCAGCAGAGACCCGGGGGCAAGGGGAAACATTCAGTACTTC. This codes for CASSRDPGARGNIQYF.

In this sample, this clonotype turned up many times. CDR3 in amino acids: CAISRGIAQGDEQYF. The CDR3 region has the DNA TGTGCCATCAGCCGGGGGATAGCACAGGGGGACGAGCAGTACTTC. The chain carries TRBV10-3 and TRBJ2-7; the match to TRBD1 covers 8 bases. The germline CDR1 and CDR2 sequences are ENHRY and SYGVKD. CDR3 length: 15 amino acids. Germline trimming cut 6 bases from V and 5 bases from J; bases unmatched to any gene: 12.

This clonotype was seen only a few times. The rearrangement links TRBV7-2 to TRBJ1-1; no firm D call. V was shortened by 2 bases and J by 2 bases, with 12 bases between the two germline ends. Germline V gene lookup returns CDR1 SGHTA and CDR2 FQGNSA. The CDR3 has 15 residues. The CDR3 DNA reads TGTGCCAGCAGCTTAAGGTGGCAACTCAACACTGAAGCTTTCTTT. This encodes CASSLRWQLNTEAFF.

The chain links TRBV5-1 to TRBJ2-6; tentative D call: TRBD1 (5 bases). Germline CDR1 and CDR2: SGHRS and YFSETQ. The CDR3 consists of 16 residues. The V gene lost 3 bases and the J gene lost 4 bases, with 14 bases spanning the gap. The CDR3 loop is CASSWGLESGANVLTF. The CDR3 DNA is TGCGCCAGCAGCTGGGGCTTAGAGTCCGGGGCCAACGTCCTGACTTTC.

At least ten counts were recorded for this clonotype. The chain recombines TRBV29-1 with TRBJ1-6; maybe TRBD1 (5 bases). Germline V CDR1 and CDR2: SQVTM, ANQGSEA. V was trimmed by 6 bases and J by 8 bases, leaving 14 bases between them. The CDR3 is 13 amino acids. CDR3 amino acids: CSVQGEGDSPLHF. The DNA of the CDR3 is TGCAGCGTACAAGGGGAGGGTGATTCACCCCTCCACTTT.

This clonotype was seen at least ten times. The chain carries TRBV4-3 and TRBJ2-3; D might be TRBD2 (5 bases). CDR1 and CDR2 (germline): LGHNA, YSLEER. The length of the CDR3 is 17 residues. V was trimmed by 0 bases and J by 0 bases, leaving 13 bases between them. This CDR3 reads CASSQDPGSLSTDTQYF. CDR3 coding DNA: TGCGCCAGCAGCCAAGATCCGGGGTCGCTTAGCACAGATACGCAGTATTTT.

This clonotype was picked up many times. The chain uses TRBV4-1 and TRBJ1-1, with D possibly being TRBD1 (5 bases). Trimming removed 3 bases at V and 0 bases at J, with 8 bases between. This CDR3 is built from 14 residues. From germline, CDR1 is MGHRA and CDR2 YSYEKL. The DNA of the CDR3 is TGCGCCAGCAGCCAGACAGAATTGAACACTGAAGCTTTCTTT. This codes for CASSQTELNTEAFF.